This TCR beta chain was sequenced during a study of blood T cell repertoires in COVID-19. This CDR3 has 16 amino acids. The germline gives CDR1 SGHAT, CDR2 FQNNGV. V lost 1 base, J lost 4 bases, and 13 bases lay in between. Method: immunoSEQ multiplex PCR; TCRdb's copy keeps in-frame clones and lacks some. This repertoire shows approximately 220,000 clones, 70% to 90% found once; its top ten account for under 4%. This clonotype originated in a woman aged 40-49 years with acute COVID-19. The sample comprised PBMCs or T cells enriched from blood (not recorded which). The chain employs TRBV11-2 and TRBJ2-2; possible D gene TRBD1, 5 bases. DNA of the CDR3: TGTGCCAGCAGCTTAGGCCAGGGCCTTTCCACCGGGGAGCTGTTTTTT. Translation gives CASSLGQGLSTGELFF.